A single sample is the source of the 2 T cell receptor beta chains below, sequenced in a study of blood T cell repertoires in COVID-19. The protocol was immunoSEQ multiplex PCR, while the TCRdb copy is restricted to in-frame clones and leaves out a portion. Of roughly 300,000 clones listed, about 83% are singletons. Sequenced material: peripheral blood. Source of these receptors: a woman aged 50 to 60 who had recovered from COVID-19.

The V call is TRBV28, the J call TRBJ1-1; weak D call: TRBD1 (5 bases). Per germline, CDR1 MDHEN and CDR2 SYDVKM. V was shortened by 6 bases and J by 4 bases, with 24 bases between the two germline ends. This CDR3 has 17 residues. CDR3 sequence: CASSFDTAGRGLTEAFF. CDR3 nucleotide sequence: TGTGCCAGCAGCTTCGACACAGCCGGTCGGGGACTCACTGAAGCTTTCTTT.

This chain connects TRBV28 to TRBJ2-5, with 7 positions matching TRBD1. From germline, CDR1 is MDHEN and CDR2 SYDVKM. The CDR3 is 16 residues long. After removal of 1 base from V and 4 bases from J, the junction contained 9 bases not matched to a gene. The CDR3 loop is CASSLLETGLTETQYF. CDR3 DNA: TGTGCCAGCAGTTTATTAGAGACAGGGCTCACAGAGACCCAGTACTTC.